This T cell receptor beta chain is from a study of T cell repertoires in cytomegalovirus infection. Across the study: CMV infection together with matching HLA type was indicated by public TCR beta signatures. Findings and limits, study-wide: The ex vivo response was dominated by HLA-C-restricted CMV-specific TCR beta clonotypes.

TCRdb re-derived calls from the reads in MiXCR, one entry per CDR3 protein. The sample shows about 340,000 distinct CDR3 sequences, roughly 29% of them seen only once. Worth noting for this clonotype: The antigen remains unidentified.

V gave up 7 bases and J gave up 8 bases; unmatched junction bases: 12. Germline CDR1 and CDR2: SNHLY and FYNNEI. The CDR3 contains 15 residues. The sample here was cultured PBMCs, taken from culture after CMV antigen stimulation. The clonotype was recovered from a human donor in good health (CMV status not recorded). Some clones in this sample may be carry-over from other donors' samples. V gene TRBV2 combines with J gene TRBJ1-4, with TRBD1 identical over 8 bases. As DNA, the CDR3 is TGTGCCAGCACCCCCATGGGACAGGAGGGGGAAAAACTGTTTTTT. It encodes CASTPMGQEGEKLFF.